The 11 T cell receptor beta chains below all came from one sample that was sequenced in a study of T cell repertoires in cytomegalovirus infection. TCRdb re-called the reads through MiXCR, storing one row per CDR3 protein. The repertoire consists of approximately 730,000 distinct CDR3 sequences, with roughly 30% occurring once and the leading ten covering about 18%. No antigen is known for these receptors. Sequencing used cultured PBMCs, obtained from culture after CMV antigen stimulation. The source is a human donor in good health (CMV status not recorded). Some clones in this sample may be carry-over from other donors' samples.

The V gene is TRBV12-3 or TRBV12-4, the J gene TRBJ2-1, with a possible D match to TRBD2 (6 bases). V was trimmed by 7 bases and J by 5 bases, leaving 18 bases between them. This CDR3 contains 15 residues. CDR3 residues: CASNRFGGGNNEQFF. In nucleotides, the CDR3 is TGTGCCAGCAATCGCTTCGGGGGAGGAAACAATGAGCAGTTCTTC.

This clonotype has a handful of counts. The chain combines TRBV2 with TRBJ2-2; 7 bases map to TRBD1. The junction had 7 bases not matched to a gene; V was cut back by 9 bases and J by 0 bases. Germline CDR1 and CDR2: SNHLY and FYNNEI. CDR3 size: 15 residues. The CDR3 DNA follows: TGTGCCAGACAGGGGAACCATACGAACACCGGGGAGCTGTTTTTT. Translation gives CARQGNHTNTGELFF.

This clonotype was picked up a small number of times. CDR3 sequence: CASSLVEQTQAFF. In DNA form, the CDR3 reads TGTGCCAGCAGCCTCGTCGAACAGACCCAAGCTTTCTTT. The chain couples TRBV7-9 to TRBJ1-1; the D is unclear. The CDR3 runs to 13 residues. V was trimmed by 5 bases and J by 9 bases, leaving 16 bases between them. Germline values: CDR1 SEHNR, CDR2 FQNEAQ (reference sequence).

This chain joins TRBV18 and TRBJ2-3, with D hard to call. Germline CDR1 reads KGHSH; CDR2 reads LQKENI. This CDR3 is 15 amino acids long. The CDR3 here is CATYGSRISTDTQYF. CDR3 coding DNA: TGTGCTACCTACGGATCGCGGATCAGCACAGATACGCAGTATTTT.

The V call is TRBV12-3 or TRBV12-4, the J call TRBJ2-7; no definite D call. V lost 3 bases and J 6 bases, leaving 15 bases between the germline ends. The CDR3 loop spans 14 amino acids. CDR3 nucleotide sequence: TGTGCCAGCAGTTTTCCCCCCCTATTCGGCGAGCAGTACTTC. Its translation is CASSFPPLFGEQYF.

This clonotype appeared a few times. V gene TRBV6-1 combines with J gene TRBJ2-7, with 7 positions matching TRBD1. The CDR3 consists of 14 residues. V shed 6 bases, J shed 6 bases, and the junction held 11 bases outside the gene matches. Looked up from germline, CDR1 is MNHNS and CDR2 is SASEGT. The CDR3 loop reads CASSLQTGIGEQYF. CDR3 DNA sequence: TGTGCCAGCAGCCTTCAGACAGGGATCGGCGAGCAGTACTTC.

The chain uses TRBV6-1 and TRBJ1-2; perhaps TRBD1 as D (6 bases). Trimming took 5 bases from V and 4 from J, leaving 17 bases between them. This CDR3 is built from 15 residues. Germline V lookup: CDR1 MNHNS, CDR2 SASEGT. CDR3 in amino acids: CASSKRQAVTYGYTF. The CDR3 nucleotides read TGTGCCAGCAGTAAGAGACAGGCCGTAACCTATGGCTACACCTTC.

This chain joins TRBV5-1 and TRBJ1-2; no definite D call. Germline CDR1 and CDR2: SGHRS and YFSETQ. CDR3 length: 12 residues. Trimming left V 1 base short and J 6 bases short, with 7 bases between. CDR3 amino acids: CASSLNLDGYTF. The DNA for the CDR3 is TGCGCCAGCAGCTTGAATCTAGATGGCTACACCTTC.

The chain combines TRBV20-1 with TRBJ1-5, with 7 bases lining up with TRBD1. Per the germline V gene, CDR1 is DFQATT and CDR2 is SNEGSKA (reference sequence). The V and J ends lost 5 bases and 7 bases, in that order; junction bases with no gene match: 8. CDR3 length: 13 amino acids. CDR3 sequence: CSASQGDMQPQHF. CDR3 DNA: TGCAGTGCTTCGCAGGGGGATATGCAGCCCCAGCATTTT.

This chain uses TRBV4-1 with TRBJ2-1, with 7 bases lining up with TRBD1. Germline CDR1 reads MGHRA; CDR2 reads YSYEKL. The CDR3 sequence is 16 residues long. V lost 5 bases, J lost 0 bases, and 7 bases stayed unmatched. CDR3 protein: CASSINSGGSYNEQFF. The CDR3 DNA reads TGCGCCAGCAGCATAAATTCAGGGGGCTCCTACAATGAGCAGTTCTTC.

This chain connects TRBV5-5 to TRBJ1-1, with no clear D. V was clipped by 1 base and J by 8 bases, with 21 bases between them. This CDR3 spans 16 amino acids. CDR1 is SGHKS and CDR2 is YYEKEE in the germline V gene (reference sequence). The CDR3 spells CASSLLLAAMTGEAFF. The CDR3 DNA sequence: TGTGCCAGCAGCTTGTTGTTGGCCGCCATGACCGGAGAAGCTTTCTTT.